What follows are 18 T cell receptor beta chains derived from one specimen sequenced in a study of blood T cell dynamics during melanoma immunotherapy. Time point reported: pre-treatment baseline. TCRdb's table, derived via immunoSEQ multiplex PCR, lists solely in-frame clones and lacks some. The sample records 15,000 or so clones, 85% to 90% being singletons. Source: blood, taken from a patient treated with checkpoint blockade. Receptors were obtained from a human donor with melanoma.

This sequence joins TRBV4-2 and TRBJ2-2, with TRBD2 matching 9 bases. Trimming at V came to 4 bases and at J to 2 bases, leaving 5 bases not matched to a gene. CDR1 is LGHNA and CDR2 is YNFKEQ in the germline V gene. This CDR3 region has 16 residues. The CDR3 region has the DNA TGTGCCAGCAGCCGTAGACTAGCGGAAAACACCGGGGAGCTGTTTTTT. The encoded protein is CASSRRLAENTGELFF.

CDR3 sequence: CASSQRPRQGDGYTF. The CDR3 DNA reads TGTGCCAGCTCACAACGTCCACGACAGGGTGATGGCTACACCTTC. The chain carries TRBV18 and TRBJ1-2; 7 positions match TRBD1. The CDR3 loop spans 15 amino acids. Germline CDR1 KGHSH, CDR2 LQKENI. J gave up 6 bases and V 4 bases, and 11 bases lay outside the gene matches.

The chain employs TRBV2 and TRBJ2-5; D unresolved. Trimming cost V 5 bases and J 4 bases, with 5 bases left between them. There are 11 residues in the CDR3. Germline CDR1 SNHLY, CDR2 FYNNEI. In nucleotides, the CDR3 is TGTGCCAGCAGTCGCAGAGAGACCCAGTACTTC. It is translated as CASSRRETQYF.

This clone is a singleton in its sample. The CDR3 sequence is CASSNGILAGGSTDTQYF. As DNA, the CDR3 is TGTGCCAGCAGCAACGGAATACTAGCGGGGGGGAGCACAGATACGCAGTATTTT. V usage is TRBV21-1 and J usage is TRBJ2-3; the DNA was not compared with TRBD2, the D call given in the table. TRBV21-1 is designated a pseudogene. CDR3 length: 18 residues.

V gene TRBV5-1 combines with J gene TRBJ2-2; D gene uncertain. Trimming stripped 0 bases from V and 1 base from J, with 4 bases between. The CDR3 runs to 14 residues. Germline CDR1 reads SGHRS; CDR2 reads YFSETQ. CDR3 nucleotides: TGCGCCAGCAGCTTGGCGGTGAACACCGGGGAGCTGTTTTTT. Its protein product is CASSLAVNTGELFF.

The chain links TRBV9 to TRBJ2-3; no clear D. V lost 4 bases to trimming and J lost 6 bases, with 12 bases between them. Germline V gene lookup returns CDR1 SGDLS and CDR2 YYNGEE. The CDR3 loop spans 13 amino acids. CDR3 loop: CASSPSRVDTQYF. Here the CDR3 DNA reads TGTGCCAGCAGCCCAAGCCGGGTTGATACGCAGTATTTT.

The chain couples TRBV5-4 to TRBJ2-1; the D gene is possibly TRBD1 (6 bases). The CDR3 contains 15 residues. Trimming removed 0 bases at V and 0 bases at J, with 7 bases between. In germline, CDR1 is SGHNT, CDR2 YYREEE (reference sequence). The DNA of the CDR3 is TGTGCCAGCAGCTTGGGAGGGGGCTCCTACAATGAGCAGTTCTTC. This encodes CASSLGGGSYNEQFF. The whole variable domain, remainder taken from reference TRBV5-4 and TRBJ2-1, is ETGVTQSPTHLIKTRGQQVTLRCSSQSGHNTVSWYQQALGQGPQFIFQYYREEENGRGNFPPRFSGLQFPNYSSELNVNALELDDSALYLCASSLGGGSYNEQFFGPGTRLTVL.

This chain connects TRBV10-3 to TRBJ1-2; 7 bases agree with TRBD1. The CDR3 contains 12 residues. The V gene end was trimmed by 8 bases and the J gene end by 7 bases; junction bases not matched to a gene: 7. Germline CDR1 is ENHRY and CDR2 is SYGVKD. CDR3 nucleotide sequence: TGTGCCATCTCCGACAGGGCTGGTGGCTACACCTTC. It encodes CAISDRAGGYTF.

The chain uses TRBV18 and TRBJ1-4, with D tentatively TRBD1 (6 bases). The germline V gene has CDR1 KGHSH and CDR2 LQKENI. This CDR3 spans 16 amino acids. Trimming pared 3 bases from V and 0 bases from J, leaving 11 bases between. The CDR3 nucleotides are TGTGCCAGCTCACCCCGGACAGTTGCAACTAATGAAAAACTGTTTTTT. Translated, it gives CASSPRTVATNEKLFF. The full variable domain, in which reference TRBV18 and TRBJ1-4 provide the parts outside the CDR3, is NAGVMQNPRHLVRRRGQEARLRCSPMKGHSHVYWYRQLPEEGLKFMVYLQKENIIDESGMPKERFSAEFPKEGPSILRIQQVVRGDSAAYFCASSPRTVATNEKLFFGSGTQLSVL.

This chain joins TRBV6-6 and TRBJ1-2; D is unclear. The CDR3 length is 15 residues. Germline CDR1 reads MNHNY; CDR2 reads SVGAGI (reference sequence). Trimming removed 8 bases from V and 4 bases from J, with 20 bases in between. The CDR3, as DNA: TGTGCCAGCTTCACCGGGATAAGTTCGTTCTATGGCTACACCTTC. Translation gives CASFTGISSFYGYTF.

V and J are TRBV5-4 and TRBJ2-3; TRBD2 matches 10 bases. Germline lookup yields CDR1 SGHNT and CDR2 YYREEE (reference sequence). The V segment lost 2 bases and the J segment 8 bases; nucleotides outside the gene matches: 11. The CDR3 is made up of 16 amino acids. CDR3 amino acids: CASSFRTSGPVGTQYF. In DNA, the CDR3 is TGTGCCAGCAGCTTTAGGACTAGCGGTCCGGTCGGTACGCAGTATTTT.

This chain joins TRBV6-4 and TRBJ2-3, with TRBD2 as a possible D gene (7 bases). V lost 0 bases to trimming and J lost 5 bases, with 12 bases between them. CDR1 is MRHNA, CDR2 SNTAGT, per germline. The CDR3 runs 15 residues. This chain's CDR3 is CASSDSAGEGDTQYF. The CDR3 DNA reads TGTGCCAGCAGTGACTCGGCAGGGGAGGGAGATACGCAGTATTTT.

The chain has TRBV9 and TRBJ2-2; 7 bases fit TRBD2. V trimming: 2 bases; J trimming: 7 bases; junction bases outside the gene matches: 14. Germline CDR1 SGDLS, CDR2 YYNGEE. The length of the CDR3 is 17 residues. This CDR3 reads CASSVGGTMTRSGELFF. The CDR3 DNA reads TGTGCCAGCAGCGTCGGTGGGACTATGACCCGGAGCGGGGAGCTGTTTTTT.

CDR3 loop: CASSLVPGVQETQYF. The CDR3 nucleotides read TGCGCCAGCAGCTTGGTCCCAGGCGTCCAAGAGACCCAGTACTTC. The chain uses TRBV5-1 and TRBJ2-5; D remains ambiguous. V lost 0 bases and J 1 base, leaving 10 bases between the germline ends. Germline lookup yields CDR1 SGHRS and CDR2 YFSETQ. The CDR3 covers 15 residues.

J is TRBJ2-3 and V is TRBV5-4, with TRBD1 matching 7 bases. V shed 4 bases and J 6 bases; nucleotides not matched to a gene: 5. The CDR3 is 13 residues long. Germline loops: CDR1 SGHNT, CDR2 YYREEE (reference sequence). CDR3: CASSPTGFDTQYF. The CDR3 coding sequence is TGTGCCAGCAGCCCGACAGGGTTTGATACGCAGTATTTT.

This clone showed up just a few times. The genes are TRBV7-9 and TRBJ2-7; perhaps TRBD2 as D (5 bases). This CDR3 region has 14 residues. V dropped 1 base and J dropped 3 bases, with 10 bases sitting between them. Looked up from germline, CDR1 is SEHNR and CDR2 is FQNEAQ (reference sequence). The CDR3 is CASSLVGGIYEQYF. The CDR3, as DNA: TGTGCCAGCAGCTTAGTCGGAGGAATCTACGAGCAGTACTTC.

This chain uses TRBV7-2 with TRBJ2-1; possible D gene TRBD1, 6 bases. The V end lost 1 base, the J end lost 1 base, and 8 bases lay between the germline ends. CDR3 length: 15 residues. Germline V lookup: CDR1 SGHTA, CDR2 FQGNSA. In DNA form, the CDR3 reads TGTGCCAGCAGCTTAGAGGGACAATCCTACAATGAGCAGTTCTTC. Its translation: CASSLEGQSYNEQFF.

This chain joins TRBV5-1 and TRBJ2-7, with 9 bases aligning to TRBD1. This CDR3 spans 14 amino acids. The germline CDR1 and CDR2 sequences are SGHRS and YFSETQ. With 3 bases clipped from V and 6 bases from J, the junction kept 7 bases outside the gene matches. The CDR3: CASSSGQGGSEQYV. CDR3 in DNA: TGCGCCAGCAGCTCGGGACAGGGAGGGTCCGAGCAGTACGTC.